This is a list of T cell receptor beta chains from one sample in a study of cytomegalovirus exposure and HLA in healthy donors. Assay used: immunoSEQ multiplex PCR; TCRdb lists only in-frame clones, some missing. This table lists 170,000 or so clones. Sequenced material: PBMCs. The receptors come from a man aged 25 to 40 in good health and CMV-seronegative. Each CDR3 is given with its conserved first and last residue. A D gene is named only where the DNA matches it firmly.

J: TRBJ2-1; D: TRBD1; V: TRBV4-1; CDR3: CASAQGGFDYNEQFF; DNA: TGCGCCAGCGCTCAAGGGGGCTTTGACTACAATGAGCAGTTCTTC
J: TRBJ1-2; D: TRBD1; V: TRBV9; CDR3: CASSAGTAPTDGYTF; DNA: TGTGCCAGCAGCGCTGGGACAGCGCCAACGGATGGCTACACCTTC
J: TRBJ2-5; D: -; V: TRBV5-1; CDR3: CASSLATGVETQYF; DNA: TGCGCCAGCAGCTTGGCGACAGGAGTGGAGACCCAGTACTTC
J: TRBJ2-7; D: -; V: TRBV21-1; CDR3: CASSHPPGLAYEQYF; DNA: TGTGCCAGCAGTCACCCCCCAGGGTTAGCCTACGAGCAGTACTTC
J: TRBJ2-5; D: -; V: TRBV28; CDR3: CASSSSPDTQETQYF; DNA: TGTGCCAGCAGTTCAAGCCCGGACACTCAAGAGACCCAGTACTTC
J: TRBJ2-7; D: TRBD1; V: TRBV29-1; CDR3: CSVDFSGGFEQYF; DNA: TGCAGCGTTGACTTCTCAGGGGGTTTCGAGCAGTACTTC
J: TRBJ2-1; D: -; V: TRBV13; CDR3: CASSFPRTTYNEQFF; DNA: TGTGCCAGCAGCTTTCCGAGGACTACATACAATGAGCAGTTCTTC
J: TRBJ1-5; D: -; V: TRBV6-5; CDR3: CASSGQNSNQPQHF; DNA: TGTGCCAGCAGCGGACAAAATAGCAATCAGCCCCAGCATTTT
J: TRBJ1-4; D: -; V: TRBV5-4; CDR3: CASSPGGGNEKLFF; DNA: TGTGCCAGCAGTCCTGGTGGGGGGAATGAAAAACTGTTTTTT
J: TRBJ2-2; D: -; V: TRBV7-3; CDR3: CASRPGQNTGELFF; DNA: TGTGCCAGCCGGCCGGGACAAAACACCGGGGAGCTGTTTTTT
J: TRBJ1-1; D: -; V: TRBV7-9; CDR3: CASSLAAGGPEAFF; DNA: TGTGCCAGCAGCTTAGCAGCAGGAGGACCTGAAGCTTTCTTT
J: TRBJ2-2; D: TRBD1; V: TRBV27; CDR3: CASSAGQGNTGELFF; DNA: TGTGCCAGCAGTGCGGGACAGGGGAACACCGGGGAGCTGTTTTTT
J: TRBJ2-7; D: TRBD1; V: TRBV11-2; CDR3: CASSGTGDSHYEQYF; DNA: TGTGCCAGCAGCGGGACCGGGGACAGTCACTACGAGCAGTACTTC
J: TRBJ2-6; D: -; V: TRBV27; CDR3: CASGSPQGPMTGANVLTF; DNA: TGTGCCAGCGGTTCACCCCAGGGGCCCATGACTGGGGCCAACGTCCTGACTTTC
J: TRBJ2-1; D: TRBD1; V: TRBV30; CDR3: CAWSKTGGWNEQFF; DNA: TGTGCCTGGAGTAAAACAGGGGGTTGGAATGAGCAGTTCTTC
J: TRBJ2-5; D: -; V: TRBV5-1; CDR3: CASSLGGEETQYF; DNA: TGCGCCAGCAGCTTAGGGGGAGAAGAGACCCAGTACTTC
J: TRBJ2-7; D: -; V: TRBV5-1; CDR3: CASTAQASYEQYF; DNA: TGCGCCAGCACGGCACAGGCTTCCTACGAGCAGTACTTC
J: TRBJ1-1; D: TRBD1; V: TRBV5-1; CDR3: CASSRTGDTEAFF; DNA: TGCGCCAGCAGTCGGACAGGGGACACTGAAGCTTTCTTT
J: TRBJ2-1; D: TRBD2; V: TRBV5-4; CDR3: CASSSSGGRGYNEQFF; DNA: TGTGCCAGCAGCTCCTCTGGGGGGAGGGGCTACAATGAGCAGTTCTTC
J: TRBJ1-4; D: -; V: TRBV29-1; CDR3: CSVEAGSGEKLFF; DNA: TGCAGCGTTGAAGCAGGGAGCGGGGAAAAACTGTTTTTT
J: TRBJ1-5; D: -; V: TRBV6-1; CDR3: CASSPAGWGNQPQHF; DNA: TGTGCCAGCAGTCCAGCCGGGTGGGGCAATCAGCCCCAGCATTTT
J: TRBJ2-3; D: -; V: TRBV5-5; CDR3: CASSFGNSASTDTQYF; DNA: TGTGCCAGCAGCTTCGGGAACAGCGCTAGCACAGATACGCAGTATTTT
J: TRBJ2-1; D: TRBD2; V: TRBV14; CDR3: CASSQDVIGLAFDNEQFF; DNA: TGTGCCAGCAGCCAAGACGTCATTGGACTAGCGTTCGACAATGAGCAGTTCTTC
J: TRBJ2-7; D: -; V: TRBV27; CDR3: CASSRTLASSSYEQYF; DNA: TGTGCCAGCAGCCGGACCTTAGCGAGTAGCTCCTACGAGCAGTACTTC
J: TRBJ2-1; D: TRBD2; V: TRBV29-1; CDR3: CSVTGSGSNNEQFF; DNA: TGCAGCGTAACCGGTAGCGGGAGTAACAATGAGCAGTTCTTC
J: TRBJ2-3; D: -; V: TRBV6-1; CDR3: CASSDRLGGTDTQYF; DNA: TGTGCCAGCAGTGACCGGCTGGGCGGCACAGATACGCAGTATTTT
J: TRBJ1-2; D: TRBD1; V: TRBV5-1; CDR3: CASSLQTGSHDGYTF; DNA: TGCGCCAGCAGCTTACAGACAGGGAGTCATGATGGCTACACCTTC
J: TRBJ1-4; D: TRBD1; V: TRBV5-8; CDR3: CASSLRNRGLDEKLFF; DNA: TGTGCCAGCAGCTTGAGAAACAGGGGTTTAGATGAAAAACTGTTTTTT
J: TRBJ1-5; D: -; V: TRBV28; CDR3: CASSFDFMENQPQHF; DNA: TGTGCCAGCAGTTTTGACTTTATGGAGAATCAGCCCCAGCATTTT
J: TRBJ2-1; D: TRBD1; V: TRBV7-2; CDR3: CASSSDRGYYNEQFF; DNA: TGTGCCAGCAGCTCAGACAGGGGTTACTACAATGAGCAGTTCTTC
J: TRBJ2-3; D: -; V: TRBV11-3; CDR3: CASSLAVISDTQYF; DNA: TGTGCCAGCAGCTTGGCGGTGATTTCAGATACGCAGTATTTT
J: TRBJ2-1; D: TRBD2; V: TRBV4-2; CDR3: CASSPGLAGSSYNEQFF; DNA: TGTGCCAGCAGCCCGGGACTAGCGGGGAGCTCCTACAATGAGCAGTTCTTC
J: TRBJ2-1; D: TRBD1; V: TRBV5-6; CDR3: CASSLRTGNMGDEQFF; DNA: TGTGCCAGCAGCTTGAGGACAGGGAATATGGGCGATGAGCAGTTCTTC
J: TRBJ1-2; D: -; V: TRBV28; CDR3: CASSFSTGWEYGYTF; DNA: TGTGCCAGCAGTTTTTCGACGGGATGGGAGTATGGCTACACCTTC
J: TRBJ1-1; D: -; V: TRBV13; CDR3: CASSLAGLGTEAFF; DNA: TGTGCCAGCAGCTTAGCCGGTCTCGGCACTGAAGCTTTCTTT
J: TRBJ1-1; D: -; V: TRBV14; CDR3: CASSQGVGDTEAFF; DNA: TGTGCCAGCAGCCAAGGAGTCGGGGACACTGAAGCTTTCTTT
J: TRBJ2-4; D: -; V: TRBV6-6; CDR3: CASSYLASRAKNIQYF; DNA: TGTGCCAGCAGTTACCTAGCTAGCAGAGCCAAAAACATTCAGTACTTC
J: TRBJ1-1; D: -; V: TRBV27; CDR3: CASSLGAARMNTEAFF; DNA: TGTGCCAGCAGTTTAGGAGCGGCACGCATGAACACTGAAGCTTTCTTT
J: TRBJ2-1; D: TRBD2; V: TRBV29-1; CDR3: CSVENPSSGRDNEQFF; DNA: TGCAGCGTTGAAAATCCATCTAGCGGGAGGGACAATGAGCAGTTCTTC
J: TRBJ2-3; D: -; V: TRBV27; CDR3: CASSQRTATDTQYF; DNA: TGTGCCAGCAGTCAGCGGACAGCCACAGATACGCAGTATTTT
J: TRBJ1-4; D: TRBD1; V: TRBV29-1; CDR3: CSVGAPGQGNEKLFF; DNA: TGCAGCGTTGGAGCACCGGGACAGGGGAATGAAAAACTGTTTTTT
J: TRBJ1-4; D: TRBD1; V: TRBV19; CDR3: CASSGAGTGWEKLFF; DNA: TGTGCCAGTAGTGGAGCCGGGACAGGGTGGGAAAAACTGTTTTTT
J: TRBJ2-7; D: -; V: TRBV29-1; CDR3: CSVEVQGEPYEQYF; DNA: TGCAGCGTTGAAGTACAGGGTGAACCCTACGAGCAGTACTTC
J: TRBJ1-5; D: -; V: TRBV27; CDR3: CASSLQAGNQPQHF; DNA: TGTGCCAGCAGTTTACAGGCAGGCAATCAGCCCCAGCATTTT
J: TRBJ2-7; D: -; V: TRBV9; CDR3: CASSVGPEGYEQYF; DNA: TGTGCCAGCAGCGTGGGCCCGGAGGGCTACGAGCAGTACTTC
J: TRBJ1-5; D: -; V: TRBV19; CDR3: CASSIGLGLYQHF; DNA: TGTGCCAGTAGTATAGGATTGGGCCTTTATCAGCATTTT
J: TRBJ2-2; D: TRBD2; V: TRBV25-1; CDR3: CASSEGTSGRYNTGELFF; DNA: TGTGCCAGCAGTGAAGGGACTAGCGGGAGGTATAACACCGGGGAGCTGTTTTTT
J: TRBJ2-7; D: TRBD1; V: TRBV19; CDR3: CASSHSGTGGRLSEQYF; DNA: TGTGCCAGTAGCCATTCCGGGACAGGGGGCCGGCTCTCCGAGCAGTACTTC